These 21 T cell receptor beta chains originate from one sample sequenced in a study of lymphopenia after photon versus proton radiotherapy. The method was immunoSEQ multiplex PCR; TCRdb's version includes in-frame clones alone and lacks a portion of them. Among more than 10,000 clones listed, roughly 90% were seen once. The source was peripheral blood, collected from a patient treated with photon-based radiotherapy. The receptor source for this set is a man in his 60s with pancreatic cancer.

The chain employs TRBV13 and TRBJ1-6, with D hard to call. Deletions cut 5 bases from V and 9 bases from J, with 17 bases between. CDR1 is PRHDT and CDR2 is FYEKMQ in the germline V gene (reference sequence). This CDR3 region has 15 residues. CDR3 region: CASSLGGRASSPLHF. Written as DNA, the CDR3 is TGTGCCAGCAGCCTCGGAGGCCGAGCGAGTTCACCCCTCCACTTT.

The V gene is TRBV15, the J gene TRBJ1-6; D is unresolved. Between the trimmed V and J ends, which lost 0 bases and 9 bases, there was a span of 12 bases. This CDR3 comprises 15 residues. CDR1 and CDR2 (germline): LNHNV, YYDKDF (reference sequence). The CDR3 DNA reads TGTGCCACCAGCAGAGAGCCGGGAGTGGGTTCACCCCTCCACTTT. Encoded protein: CATSREPGVGSPLHF.

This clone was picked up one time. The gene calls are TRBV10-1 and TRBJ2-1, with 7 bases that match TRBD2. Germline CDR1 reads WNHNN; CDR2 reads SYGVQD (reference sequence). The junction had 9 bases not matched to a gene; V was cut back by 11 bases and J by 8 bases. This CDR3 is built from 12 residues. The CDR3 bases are TGCGCCGGGAGACTAGCTAGGTATGAGCAGTTCTTC. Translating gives CAGRLARYEQFF.

CDR3 residues: CASSVNRGLVATNEKLFF. CDR3 in DNA: TGTGCCAGCAGCGTCAACAGGGGGTTGGTTGCAACTAATGAAAAACTGTTTTTT. The chain joins TRBV11-2 to TRBJ1-4; TRBD1 matches 8 bases. The CDR3 is 18 amino acids. V dropped 5 bases and J dropped 0; count of bases not matched to a gene: 11. Germline values: CDR1 SGHAT, CDR2 FQNNGV.

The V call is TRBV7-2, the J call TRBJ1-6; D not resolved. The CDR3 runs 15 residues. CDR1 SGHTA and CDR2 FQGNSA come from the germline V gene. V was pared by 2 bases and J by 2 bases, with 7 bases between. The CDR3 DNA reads TGTGCCAGCAGCTTAACCATTACCTATAATTCACCCCTCCACTTT. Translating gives CASSLTITYNSPLHF.

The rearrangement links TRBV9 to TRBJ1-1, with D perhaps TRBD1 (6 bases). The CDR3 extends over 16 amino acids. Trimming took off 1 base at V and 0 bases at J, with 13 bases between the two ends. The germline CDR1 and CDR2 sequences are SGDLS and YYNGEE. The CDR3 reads CASSVRTDTMNTEAFF. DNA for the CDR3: TGTGCCAGCAGCGTAAGGACAGATACAATGAACACTGAAGCTTTCTTT.

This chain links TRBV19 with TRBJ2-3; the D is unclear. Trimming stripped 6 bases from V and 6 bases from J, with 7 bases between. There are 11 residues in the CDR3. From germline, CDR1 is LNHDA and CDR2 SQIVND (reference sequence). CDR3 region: CASRESDTQYF. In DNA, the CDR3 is TGTGCCAGTAGAGAGTCGGATACGCAGTATTTT.

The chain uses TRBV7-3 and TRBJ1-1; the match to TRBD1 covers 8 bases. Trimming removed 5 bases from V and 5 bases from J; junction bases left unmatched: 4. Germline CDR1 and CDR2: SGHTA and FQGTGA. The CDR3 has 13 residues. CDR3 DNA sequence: TGTGCCAGCAGCGGAACAGGGGGAACTGAAGCTTTCTTT. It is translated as CASSGTGGTEAFF.

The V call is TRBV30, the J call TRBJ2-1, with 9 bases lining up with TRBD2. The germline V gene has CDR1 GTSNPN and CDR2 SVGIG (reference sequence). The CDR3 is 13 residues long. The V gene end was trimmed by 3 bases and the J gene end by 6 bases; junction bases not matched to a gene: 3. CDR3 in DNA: TGTGCCTGGAGCCGCGGGGGGGCCAATGAGCAGTTCTTC. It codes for CAWSRGGANEQFF.

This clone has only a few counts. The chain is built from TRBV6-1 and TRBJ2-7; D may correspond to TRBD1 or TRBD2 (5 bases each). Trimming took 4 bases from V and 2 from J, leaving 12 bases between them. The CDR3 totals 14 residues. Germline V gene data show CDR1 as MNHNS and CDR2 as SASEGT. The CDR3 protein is CASSVRGVTYEQYF. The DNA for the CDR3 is TGTGCCAGCAGTGTTCGAGGGGTAACCTACGAGCAGTACTTC.

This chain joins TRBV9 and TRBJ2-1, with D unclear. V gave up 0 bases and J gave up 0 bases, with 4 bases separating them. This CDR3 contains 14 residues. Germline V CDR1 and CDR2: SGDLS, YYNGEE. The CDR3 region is CASSVEASYNEQFF. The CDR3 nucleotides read TGTGCCAGCAGCGTAGAAGCCTCCTACAATGAGCAGTTCTTC.

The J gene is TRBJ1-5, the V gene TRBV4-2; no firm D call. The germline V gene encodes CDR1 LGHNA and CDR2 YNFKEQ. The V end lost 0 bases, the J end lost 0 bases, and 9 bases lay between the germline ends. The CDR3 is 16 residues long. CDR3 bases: TGTGCCAGCAGCCAAGATCGTGGCCTTAGCAATCAGCCCCAGCATTTT. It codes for CASSQDRGLSNQPQHF.

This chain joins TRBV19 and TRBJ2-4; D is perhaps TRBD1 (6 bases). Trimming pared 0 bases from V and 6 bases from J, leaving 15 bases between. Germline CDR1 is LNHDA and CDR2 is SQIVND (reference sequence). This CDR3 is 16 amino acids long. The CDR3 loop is CASSIDGGALGNIQYF. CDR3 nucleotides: TGTGCCAGTAGTATAGATGGGGGCGCCTTGGGAAACATTCAGTACTTC.

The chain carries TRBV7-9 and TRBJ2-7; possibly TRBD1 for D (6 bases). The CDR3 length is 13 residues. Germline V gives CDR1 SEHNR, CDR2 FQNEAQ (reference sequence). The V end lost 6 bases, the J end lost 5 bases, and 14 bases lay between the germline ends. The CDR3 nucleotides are TGTGCCAGCAGTATACAGGGCGTGAACGAGCAGTACTTC. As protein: CASSIQGVNEQYF.

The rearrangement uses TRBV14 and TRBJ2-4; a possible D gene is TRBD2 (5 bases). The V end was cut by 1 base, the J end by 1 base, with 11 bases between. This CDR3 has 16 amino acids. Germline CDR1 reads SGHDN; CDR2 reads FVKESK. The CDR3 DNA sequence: TGTGCCAGCAGCCAAGCGATAGCGACCGCCAAAAACATTCAGTACTTC. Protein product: CASSQAIATAKNIQYF.

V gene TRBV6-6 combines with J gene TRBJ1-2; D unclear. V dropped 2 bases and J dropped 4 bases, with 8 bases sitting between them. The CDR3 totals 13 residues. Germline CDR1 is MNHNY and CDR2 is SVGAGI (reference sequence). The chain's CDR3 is CASSYPGLYGYTF. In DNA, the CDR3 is TGTGCCAGCAGTTACCCAGGCCTCTATGGCTACACCTTC.

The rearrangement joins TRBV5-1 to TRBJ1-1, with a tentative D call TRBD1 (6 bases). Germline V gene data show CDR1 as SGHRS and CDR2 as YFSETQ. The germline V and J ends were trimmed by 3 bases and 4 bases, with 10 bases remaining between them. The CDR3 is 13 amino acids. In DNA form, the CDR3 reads TGCGCCAGCAGCTCGGACAGCGGCACTGAAGCTTTCTTT. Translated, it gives CASSSDSGTEAFF.

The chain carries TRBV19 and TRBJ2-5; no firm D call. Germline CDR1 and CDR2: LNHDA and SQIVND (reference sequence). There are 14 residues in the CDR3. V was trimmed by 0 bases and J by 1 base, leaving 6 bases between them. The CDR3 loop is CASSIDRVQETQYF. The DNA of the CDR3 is TGTGCCAGTAGTATAGATCGGGTCCAAGAGACCCAGTACTTC.

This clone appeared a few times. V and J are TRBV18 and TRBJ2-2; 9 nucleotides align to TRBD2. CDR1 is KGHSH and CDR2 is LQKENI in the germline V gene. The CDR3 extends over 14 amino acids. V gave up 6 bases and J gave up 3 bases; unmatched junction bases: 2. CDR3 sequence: CASSPSGDTGELFF. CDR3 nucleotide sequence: TGTGCCAGCTCCCCTAGCGGGGACACCGGGGAGCTGTTTTTT.

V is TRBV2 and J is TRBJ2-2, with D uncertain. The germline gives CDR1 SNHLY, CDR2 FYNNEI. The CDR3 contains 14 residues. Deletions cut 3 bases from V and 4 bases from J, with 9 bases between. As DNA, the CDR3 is TGTGCCAGCAGTGATCGGAGCTTCACCGGGGAGCTGTTTTTT. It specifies CASSDRSFTGELFF.

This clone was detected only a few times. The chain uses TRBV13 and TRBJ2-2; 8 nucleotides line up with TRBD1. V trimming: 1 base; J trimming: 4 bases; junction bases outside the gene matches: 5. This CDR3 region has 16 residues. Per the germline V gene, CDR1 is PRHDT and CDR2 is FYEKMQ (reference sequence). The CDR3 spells CASSLVPGQATGELFF. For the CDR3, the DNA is TGTGCCAGCAGCTTAGTCCCGGGACAGGCCACCGGGGAGCTGTTTTTT. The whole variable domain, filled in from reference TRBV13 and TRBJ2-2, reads AAGVIQSPRHLIKEKRETATLKCYPIPRHDTVYWYQQGPGQDPQFLISFYEKMQSDKGSIPDRFSAQQFSDYHSELNMSSLELGDSALYFCASSLVPGQATGELFFGEGSRLTVL.